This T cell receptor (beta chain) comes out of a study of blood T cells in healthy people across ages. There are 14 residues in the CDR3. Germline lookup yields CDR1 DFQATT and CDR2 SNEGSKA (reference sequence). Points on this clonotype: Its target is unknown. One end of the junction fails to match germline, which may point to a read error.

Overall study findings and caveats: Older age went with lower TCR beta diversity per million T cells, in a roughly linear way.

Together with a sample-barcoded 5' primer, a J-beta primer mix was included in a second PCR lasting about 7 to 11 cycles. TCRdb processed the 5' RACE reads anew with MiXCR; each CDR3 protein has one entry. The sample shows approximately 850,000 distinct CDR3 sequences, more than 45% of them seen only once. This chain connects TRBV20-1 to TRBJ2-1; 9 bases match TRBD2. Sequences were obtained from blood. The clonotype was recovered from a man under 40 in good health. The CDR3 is CSVRRLAEYNEQFF. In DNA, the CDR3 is TGCAGTGTCCGAAGACTAGCGGAATACAATGAGCAGTTTTTC.